These 31 T cell receptor beta chains originate from one sample sequenced in a study of shared clonotypes between healthy human individuals. Produced via immunoSEQ multiplex PCR; TCRdb's table is partial and in-frame only. This table holds approximately 2,200,000 clones, about 92% found once. CD45RO-negative, CCR7-selected cells formed the naive CD8 fraction, which excluded terminally differentiated effector memory CD45RA+ cells. The sample consisted of naive CD8+ T cells from PBMCs. These receptors were collected from a young man in good health. Some clones in this sample may be carry-over from other donors' samples.

The CDR3 sequence is CATVSGGPNSTQYF. The CDR3 DNA sequence: TGTGCCACCGTTTCGGGGGGACCAAATTCGACCCAGTACTTC. This chain joins TRBV10-3 and TRBJ2-5, with 7 positions matching TRBD2. J lost 7 bases, V lost 10 bases, and 15 bases had no gene match. This CDR3 contains 14 residues. Per germline, CDR1 ENHRY and CDR2 SYGVKD.

The chain has TRBV27 and TRBJ1-5, with D maybe TRBD1 (6 bases). This CDR3 contains 13 residues. Trimming left V 0 bases short and J 12 bases short, with 12 bases between. CDR1 and CDR2 (germline): MNHEY, SMNVEV (reference sequence). The CDR3 nucleotides are TGTGCCAGCAGTTTATCGAATCAGGGACACCAGCATTTT. This sequence encodes CASSLSNQGHQHF.

The gene calls are TRBV7-6 and TRBJ2-3, with 8 bases identical to TRBD2. CDR1 and CDR2 from the germline V gene are SGHVS and FNYEAQ. The CDR3 is made up of 18 amino acids. With 5 bases clipped from V and 0 bases from J, the junction kept 13 bases outside the gene matches. CDR3: CASSIRSGKTGSTDTQYF. Here the CDR3 DNA reads TGTGCCAGCAGCATACGTAGCGGGAAAACAGGAAGCACAGATACGCAGTATTTT.

The V and J genes are TRBV7-2 and TRBJ1-6, with a possible D match to TRBD1 (6 bases). This CDR3 has 14 amino acids. Between the trimmed V and J ends, which lost 3 bases and 9 bases, there was a span of 12 bases. The germline CDR1 and CDR2 sequences are SGHTA and FQGNSA. The CDR3 DNA sequence: TGTGCCAGCAGCTTTTCAGGGGCCGGTTCACCCCTCCACTTT. This codes for CASSFSGAGSPLHF.

The J gene is TRBJ1-2, the V gene TRBV27; D not resolved. This CDR3 spans 15 amino acids. V gave up 7 bases and J gave up 8 bases, with 23 bases separating them. From germline, CDR1 is MNHEY and CDR2 SMNVEV (reference sequence). CDR3 bases: TGTGCCAGCACGCGACTGGGCGAATGGGCAAGGGGCTACACCTTC. Translating gives CASTRLGEWARGYTF.

This clone has only one observation. The CDR3 spells CASSIVSDHGELFF. CDR3 coding DNA: TGTGCCAGTAGTATCGTGTCAGATCACGGGGAGCTGTTTTTT. This chain links TRBV19 with TRBJ2-2; unclear D gene. Germline V gene data show CDR1 as LNHDA and CDR2 as SQIVND (reference sequence). The V end was cut by 3 bases, the J end by 7 bases, with 12 bases between. There are 14 residues in the CDR3.

The chain joins TRBV2 to TRBJ2-1; D perhaps matches TRBD2 (6 bases). CDR1 SNHLY and CDR2 FYNNEI come from the germline V gene. V shed 5 bases and J shed 8 bases, with 13 bases lying between them. This CDR3 is 13 amino acids long. CDR3 nucleotides: TGTGCCAGCAGTCGACTAGTTTTCTATGAGCAGTTCTTC. Amino acids: CASSRLVFYEQFF.

This clone was observed a single time. The J gene is TRBJ1-5, the V gene TRBV11-2; 11 bases align to TRBD1. CDR1 and CDR2 from the germline V gene are SGHAT and FQNNGV. This CDR3 comprises 15 residues. J was trimmed by 2 bases and V by 5 bases; bases with no gene match: 2. The CDR3: CASSRTGGGNQPQHF. The CDR3 DNA follows: TGTGCCAGCAGCAGGACAGGGGGCGGCAATCAGCCCCAGCATTTT.

The chain combines TRBV4-1 with TRBJ2-7; the D gene could be TRBD1 or TRBD2 (5 bases each). In germline, CDR1 is MGHRA, CDR2 YSYEKL. Between the trimmed V and J ends, which lost 2 bases and 1 base, there was a span of 15 bases. The CDR3 runs 16 residues. The CDR3 protein is CASSQNVGTASYEQYF. The CDR3 DNA reads TGCGCCAGCAGCCAAAACGTGGGGACGGCTTCCTACGAGCAGTACTTC.

This clone appeared a single time. The genes are TRBV9 and TRBJ2-7, with TRBD2 matching over 10 bases. The V and J ends lost 1 base and 4 bases, in that order; junction bases with no gene match: 8. Germline CDR1 and CDR2: SGDLS and YYNGEE. The CDR3 consists of 16 residues. The CDR3 is CASSVSSGRGFYEQYF. The CDR3, as DNA: TGTGCCAGCAGCGTATCTAGCGGGAGAGGGTTTTACGAGCAGTACTTC.

V and J are TRBV6-1 and TRBJ2-1; 11 bases agree with TRBD2. This CDR3 is 17 amino acids long. V lost 4 bases to trimming and J lost 0 bases; unmatched junction nucleotides: 5. Germline V gene lookup returns CDR1 MNHNS and CDR2 SASEGT. DNA of the CDR3: TGTGCCAGCAGTGCCGGACTAGCGGGCAACTCCTACAATGAGCAGTTCTTC. Protein product: CASSAGLAGNSYNEQFF.

The chain links TRBV25-1 to TRBJ2-5; D unresolved. Trimming removed 1 base from V and 5 bases from J, with 2 bases in between. The CDR3 has 11 residues. Germline values: CDR1 MGHDK, CDR2 SYGVNS. The CDR3 protein is CASSELETQYF. The CDR3 coding sequence is TGTGCCAGCAGTGAATTGGAGACCCAGTACTTC.

The rearrangement joins TRBV11-2 to TRBJ1-3; 7 nucleotides agree with TRBD1. Trimming at V came to 5 bases and at J to 0 bases, leaving 7 bases not matched to a gene. Germline-derived CDR1 and CDR2 are SGHAT and FQNNGV. This CDR3 contains 16 residues. The DNA for the CDR3 is TGTGCCAGCAGCGCATGGGACAGTGTCTCTGGAAACACCATATATTTT. This encodes CASSAWDSVSGNTIYF. The full variable domain, in which reference TRBV11-2 and TRBJ1-3 provide the parts outside the CDR3, is EAGVAQSPRYKIIEKRQSVAFWCNPISGHATLYWYQQILGQGPKLLIQFQNNGVVDDSQLPKDRFSAERLKGVDSTLKIQPAKLEDSAVYLCASSAWDSVSGNTIYFGEGSWLTVV.

This clone is a singleton in its sample. The rearrangement uses TRBV27 and TRBJ2-7; TRBD2 aligns across 8 bases. The CDR3 length is 16 residues. With 1 base clipped from V and 6 bases from J, the junction kept 11 bases outside the gene matches. Germline V lookup: CDR1 MNHEY, CDR2 SMNVEV (reference sequence). The CDR3 here is CASSLFGTSGILEQYF. CDR3 sequence (DNA): TGTGCCAGCAGTTTATTCGGCACTAGCGGTATTCTCGAGCAGTACTTC.

The CDR3 region is CASSPDRREAFF. The CDR3 DNA sequence: TGTGCCAGCAGCCCCGACAGGAGAGAAGCTTTCTTT. The chain joins TRBV28 to TRBJ1-1; D may be TRBD1 (6 bases). The germline V and J ends were trimmed by 6 bases and 8 bases, with 13 bases remaining between them. The CDR3 has 12 residues. The germline gives CDR1 MDHEN, CDR2 SYDVKM.

This clone was observed a few times. Within the sample, other DNA sequences also encode this same CDR3. The rearrangement uses TRBV5-1 and TRBJ1-1; D possibly corresponds to TRBD1 (5 bases). Germline lookup yields CDR1 SGHRS and CDR2 YFSETQ. Trimming cost V 0 bases and J 4 bases, with 10 bases left between them. The CDR3 is made up of 14 amino acids. The CDR3 coding sequence is TGCGCCAGCAGCTTGGCCGGCGGGGGCACTGAAGCTTTCTTT. This translates into CASSLAGGGTEAFF.

This clone occurred once. The sample has other DNA sequences that encode this CDR3 too. The rearrangement uses TRBV27 and TRBJ2-1, with D unresolved. The germline V gene has CDR1 MNHEY and CDR2 SMNVEV (reference sequence). V shed 3 bases and J shed 7 bases, with 7 bases lying between them. The CDR3 length is 12 residues. In DNA, the CDR3 is TGTGCCAGCAGTTTGGGTAGGAATGAGCAGTTCTTC. Encoded protein: CASSLGRNEQFF.

V and J are TRBV7-2 and TRBJ2-2; maybe TRBD1 (6 bases). V lost 4 bases and J lost 0, with 15 bases in between. This CDR3 spans 17 amino acids. Looked up from germline, CDR1 is SGHTA and CDR2 is FQGNSA. CDR3 sequence (DNA): TGTGCCAGCAGCTCACTCTTGGGACACGCGAACACCGGGGAGCTGTTTTTT. It codes for CASSSLLGHANTGELFF.

J is TRBJ1-1 and V is TRBV19; no definite D call. V was clipped by 5 bases and J by 2 bases, with 9 bases between them. This CDR3 comprises 13 residues. In germline, CDR1 is LNHDA, CDR2 SQIVND (reference sequence). For the CDR3, the DNA is TGTGCCAGTAGTCCTCCGAGCAACACTGAAGCTTTCTTT. This gives the protein CASSPPSNTEAFF.

This chain connects TRBV28 to TRBJ2-7; 9 bases are a match to TRBD1. The CDR3 has 15 amino acids. Trimming took 5 bases from V and 2 from J; bases not matched to a gene: 7. Germline lookup yields CDR1 MDHEN and CDR2 SYDVKM. This CDR3 is CASSITGTGTYEQYF. The CDR3 nucleotides read TGTGCCAGCAGTATTACCGGGACAGGGACCTACGAGCAGTACTTC.

The rearrangement links TRBV27 to TRBJ2-7, with TRBD2 as a possible D gene (6 bases). Trimming shortened V by 5 bases and J by 0 bases, and 11 bases separated the two germline ends. Germline CDR1 and CDR2: MNHEY and SMNVEV (reference sequence). The CDR3 runs 14 residues. The DNA for the CDR3 is TGTGCCAGCAGTCGCGACGGGAGCTCCTACGAGCAGTACTTC. Translating gives CASSRDGSSYEQYF.

In the case of this clone: At the DNA level, this CDR3 is encoded by other sequences in the same sample as well. This chain links TRBV6-5 with TRBJ1-1, with D perhaps matching TRBD1 (5 bases). The germline V and J ends were trimmed by 2 bases and 1 base, with 8 bases remaining between them. The CDR3 length is 14 residues. Germline CDR1 reads MNHEY; CDR2 reads SVGAGI. The CDR3 bases are TGTGCCAGCAGTTACGGAGGGGCGAACACTGAAGCTTTCTTT. This translates into CASSYGGANTEAFF.

This chain connects TRBV29-1 to TRBJ2-3, with D unclear. The CDR3 is 13 amino acids. Germline V gene lookup returns CDR1 SQVTM and CDR2 ANQGSEA. V was pared by 4 bases and J by 6 bases, with 14 bases between. The chain's CDR3 is CSVGEQDGDTQYF. The CDR3 DNA reads as TGCAGCGTTGGGGAACAAGATGGGGATACGCAGTATTTT.

A single count supports this clone. The CDR3 DNA reads as TGTGCCAGCAGTTACTCAATCCAGGAGCTCTATGGCTACACCTTC. Translation gives CASSYSIQELYGYTF. This rearrangement joins TRBV6-6 to TRBJ1-2; D gene unclear. V was trimmed by 0 bases and J by 4 bases, leaving 12 bases between them. The CDR3 length is 15 residues. CDR1 and CDR2 from the germline V gene are MNHNY and SVGAGI (reference sequence).

V gene TRBV7-2 combines with J gene TRBJ1-2; no firm D call. Germline V CDR1 and CDR2: SGHTA, FQGNSA. With 2 bases removed from V and 7 bases from J, the gap between germline ends came to 11 bases. The length of the CDR3 is 13 residues. For the CDR3, the DNA is TGTGCCAGCAGCTTAAGTGTAGGATCTGGCTACACCTTC. Residues: CASSLSVGSGYTF. Based on the CDR3 plus reference TRBV7-2 and TRBJ1-2, the full variable domain is GAGVSQSPSNKVTEKGKDVELRCDPISGHTALYWYRQSLGQGLEFLIYFQGNSAPDKSGLPSDRFSAERTGGSVSTLTIQRTQQEDSAVYLCASSLSVGSGYTFGSGTRLTVV.

The rearrangement uses TRBV4-1 and TRBJ2-7; TRBD2 matches 7 bases. CDR3 length: 15 residues. Trimming removed 3 bases from V and 5 bases from J; junction bases left unmatched: 10. From germline, CDR1 is MGHRA and CDR2 YSYEKL. The CDR3 protein is CASSHPWEGRDEQYF. The CDR3 coding sequence is TGCGCCAGCAGCCACCCATGGGAGGGAAGAGACGAGCAGTACTTC.

The rearrangement joins TRBV27 to TRBJ1-1; no firm D call. V lost 2 bases, J lost 0 bases, and 4 bases lay in between. The germline gives CDR1 MNHEY, CDR2 SMNVEV (reference sequence). The CDR3 totals 13 residues. The DNA for the CDR3 is TGTGCCAGCAGTTTAATGATGAACACTGAAGCTTTCTTT. It is translated as CASSLMMNTEAFF.

The V gene is TRBV9, the J gene TRBJ2-1; no definite D call. Trimming took off 2 bases at V and 6 bases at J, with 6 bases between the two ends. The CDR3 length is 12 residues. Looked up from germline, CDR1 is SGDLS and CDR2 is YYNGEE. This CDR3 reads CASSVTINEQFF. In DNA form, the CDR3 reads TGTGCCAGCAGCGTGACGATCAATGAGCAGTTCTTC.

The V and J genes are TRBV7-8 and TRBJ2-5; D is unclear. This CDR3 is 13 amino acids long. The germline V gene encodes CDR1 SGHVS and CDR2 FQNEAQ. Trimming removed 5 bases from V and 5 bases from J, with 12 bases in between. This CDR3 reads CASSQPRWETQYF. CDR3 sequence (DNA): TGTGCCAGCAGCCAGCCCCGGTGGGAGACCCAGTACTTC.

In regard to this clone: The same CDR3 arises from other DNA sequences in this sample as well. The chain joins TRBV7-6 to TRBJ2-7; 11 positions match TRBD1. The CDR3 consists of 14 residues. CDR1 is SGHVS, CDR2 FNYEAQ, per germline. V was clipped by 5 bases and J by 3 bases; unmatched bases: 3. The CDR3 DNA sequence: TGTGCCAGCAGCCTGGGACAGGGGGACTACGAGCAGTACTTC. Its translation: CASSLGQGDYEQYF.

The rearrangement joins TRBV5-1 to TRBJ1-1, with 10 bases fitting TRBD1. This CDR3 is 15 amino acids long. J gave up 1 base and V 3 bases, and 3 bases lay outside the gene matches. Germline assignment: CDR1 SGHRS and CDR2 YFSETQ. CDR3 sequence (DNA): TGCGCCAGCAGCTCCCGGACAGGGGGGAACACTGAAGCTTTCTTT. Translated, it gives CASSSRTGGNTEAFF.